This T cell receptor beta chain emerged from a study of early stage breast cancer tumors (dated by TCRdb to about 2017). In the study overall: Of the roughly 15 invasive breast tumors, roughly 12 were found to be estrogen receptor-positive, progesterone receptor-positive and HER2-negative. About 70% of the 12 ER+/PR+/HER2- tumors were invasive ductal carcinomas, while the other four were invasive lobular carcinomas. The average read coverage per sample was about 10-fold. Across all samples, 2,700,000 or so templates representing approximately 1,000,000 unique clonotypes were detected.

Broader findings and caveats from the paper: Enriched TCRB sequences shared across patients were mostly commonly generated sequences, unlikely to play an important role in the tumor microenvironment. Greater similarity was observed between blood and normal breast repertoires than between blood and tumor repertoires, and tumor was distinguished from normal in about 85% of the 16 patients when each tissue was compared with blood. Tumors showed about 2.5-fold higher T cell density and higher clonality than adjacent normal breast tissue. Chain pairing and functional markers such as CD4, CD8 and FOXP3 were missed by bulk genomic DNA sequencing of unsorted cells. Because the cohort was small, analysis by tumor subtype was not possible.

Note on this clone: What this receptor recognizes is not known. No much larger clone exists at a distance of one base, and base qualities are not known.

CDR1 and CDR2, per the germline V gene, are SNHLY and FYNNEI. Including cysteine and phenylalanine, the CDR3 has 15 amino acids. Only CDR3 DNA is held: 45 bases, read in frame from base 1. The junction shows trimming of 7 bases on V and 8 bases on J, plus 23 bases between the germline ends. The study profiled bulk TCR beta-chain repertoires in matched peripheral blood, tumor and adjacent normal breast tissue taken from about 15 patients with early-stage breast cancer. Before surgery, whole blood (roughly 5-11 mL) was collected into EDTA tubes and processed within 2 hours. Peripheral blood mononuclear cells were isolated by Ficoll-Paque centrifugation in SepMate-50 tubes. PBMCs were cryopreserved in aliquots of about 2 to 4 million cells in roughly 90% FBS with about 10% DMSO and kept in liquid nitrogen. Genomic DNA was extracted with the Qiagen AllPrep DNA/RNA Mini kit. Every sample was amplified as two independent genomic DNA replicates, using 0.4 to 0.5 ug for blood and roughly 1.4 ug for tumor or normal breast. TCRB sequencing of genomic DNA was carried out with the ImmunoSeq Intro kit according to the manufacturer's instructions. The multiplex PCR ran for 30 to 35 cycles using proprietary primers and spike-in control sequences for absolute quantification. Single-end 150-bp reads were used to sequence an 87-bp fragment spanning the CDR3 plus the flanking V and J genes. Each lane of an Illumina MiSeq running version 3.0 chemistry carried seven multiplexed samples, with two replicates apiece. The study's processing was this. The vendor's proprietary pipeline handled the raw data processing, merging both replicates into a single result for each sample. Clonotypes were defined as productive rearrangements sharing the V-gene family, CDR3 amino acid sequence and J-gene segment. To compute clonality, the normalized Shannon entropy (Pielou evenness) of TCRB abundances was subtracted from 1. T cell density was estimated by dividing total templates by the number of input cells inferred from the DNA input amount. Recon was used with default parameters to estimate total repertoire diversity and clonality. Clonotypes with over 0.1% abundance in tumor and at least 32-fold higher abundance in tumor than in normal breast were defined as tumor-enriched. Imported from immuneACCESS, the table was reduced by TCRdb to in-frame sequences with V and J called. These copies leave out some clones; in studies compared against another copy, an unresolved V gene accounts for under half, and the cause of the remainder is not known. V, J and clone size reflect that table, while D and trimming were determined from the DNA. Present in this sample are roughly 49,000 clones, approximately 78% of which were seen just once. The leading ten clones occupy under 4.5% of the sample.

Sequenced material: blood. Recombination joined TRBV2 with TRBJ1-2; possibly the D gene is TRBD1, per 5 matching bases. This sequence was found in a person aged 40 to 49 with breast cancer. The DNA sequence follows: TGTGCCAGCACCTATGACGGCGGGGGAACTATGGGCTACACCTTC. This codes for CASTYDGGGTMGYTF.